This TCR beta chain stems from a study of blood T cell repertoires in COVID-19. Overall study: The United States, Italy and Spain were the sources of the acute and convalescent COVID-19 samples.

Measured with immunoSEQ multiplex PCR; TCRdb has only the in-frame clones, and not every one. Among over 250,000 clones, around 90% were seen once, and the ten largest hold approximately 1%. In germline, CDR1 is ENHRY, CDR2 SYGVKD. V shed 6 bases and J shed 0 bases, with 20 bases lying between them. The CDR3 consists of 17 residues. This study enrolled people aged about 18 to 100 from 24 US geographic areas. This chain connects TRBV10-3 to TRBJ1-1, with a weak D call TRBD1 (6 bases). The sample comprised PBMCs or T cells enriched from blood (not recorded which). The TCR comes from a woman aged 30 to 39 who had recovered from COVID-19. The CDR3 nucleotides are TGTGCCATCAGCACTATAAGACAGGTGGCTATGAACACTGAAGCTTTCTTT. It translates to CAISTIRQVAMNTEAFF.